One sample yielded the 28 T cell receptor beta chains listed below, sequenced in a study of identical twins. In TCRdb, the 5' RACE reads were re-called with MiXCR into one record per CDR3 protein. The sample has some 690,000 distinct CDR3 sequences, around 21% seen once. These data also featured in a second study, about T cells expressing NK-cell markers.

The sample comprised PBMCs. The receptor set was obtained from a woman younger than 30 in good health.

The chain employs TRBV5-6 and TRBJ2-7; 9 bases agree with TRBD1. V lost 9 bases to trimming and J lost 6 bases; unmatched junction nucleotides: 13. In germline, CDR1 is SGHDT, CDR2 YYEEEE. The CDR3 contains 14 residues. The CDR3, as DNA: TGTGCCATGAGTCCCGGGACAGGGACTGGCGAGCAGTACTTC. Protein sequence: CAMSPGTGTGEQYF.

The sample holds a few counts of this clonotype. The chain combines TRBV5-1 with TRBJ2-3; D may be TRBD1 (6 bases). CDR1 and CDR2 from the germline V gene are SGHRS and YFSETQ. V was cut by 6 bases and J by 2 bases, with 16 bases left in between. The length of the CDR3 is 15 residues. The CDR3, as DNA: TGCGCCAGCATGAGTGGGACACGGATCACAGATACGCAGTATTTT. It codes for CASMSGTRITDTQYF. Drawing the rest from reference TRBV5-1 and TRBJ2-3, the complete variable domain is KAGVTQTPRYLIKTRGQQVTLSCSPISGHRSVSWYQQTPGQGLQFLFEYFSETQRNKGNFPGRFSGRQFSNSRSEMNVSTLELGDSALYLCASMSGTRITDTQYFGPGTRLTVL.

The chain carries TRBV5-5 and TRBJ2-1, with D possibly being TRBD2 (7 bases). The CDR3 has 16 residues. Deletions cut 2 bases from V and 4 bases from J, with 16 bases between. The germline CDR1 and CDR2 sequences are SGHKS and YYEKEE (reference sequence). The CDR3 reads CASSFRGASGYNEQFF. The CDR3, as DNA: TGTGCCAGCAGCTTCAGGGGCGCTAGCGGATACAATGAGCAGTTCTTC.

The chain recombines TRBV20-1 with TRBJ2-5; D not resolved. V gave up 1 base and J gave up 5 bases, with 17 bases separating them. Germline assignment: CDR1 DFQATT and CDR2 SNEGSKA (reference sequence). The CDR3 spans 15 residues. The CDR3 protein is CSARVVDGRGETQYF. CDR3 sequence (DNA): TGCAGTGCTAGAGTAGTTGACGGTCGTGGGGAGACCCAGTACTTC.

CDR3 DNA sequence: TGCAGTGCCGTGACAGACACCGGGGAGCTGTTTTTT. It is translated as CSAVTDTGELFF. V and J are TRBV20-1 and TRBJ2-2; perhaps TRBD1 as D (5 bases). From germline, CDR1 is DFQATT and CDR2 SNEGSKA (reference sequence). V was pared by 6 bases and J by 3 bases, with 8 bases between. This CDR3 has 12 amino acids.

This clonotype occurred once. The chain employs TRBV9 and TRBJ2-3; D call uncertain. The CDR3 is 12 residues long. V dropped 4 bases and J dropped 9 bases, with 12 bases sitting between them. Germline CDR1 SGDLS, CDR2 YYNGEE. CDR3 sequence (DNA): TGTGCCAGCAGCCCGCATGATGGGACGCAGTATTTT. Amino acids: CASSPHDGTQYF.

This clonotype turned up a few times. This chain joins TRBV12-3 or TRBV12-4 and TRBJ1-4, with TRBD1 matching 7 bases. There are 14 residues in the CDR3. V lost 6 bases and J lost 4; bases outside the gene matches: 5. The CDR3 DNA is TGTGCCAGCAGCTATAACAGGGGTAATGAAAAACTGTTTTTT. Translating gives CASSYNRGNEKLFF.

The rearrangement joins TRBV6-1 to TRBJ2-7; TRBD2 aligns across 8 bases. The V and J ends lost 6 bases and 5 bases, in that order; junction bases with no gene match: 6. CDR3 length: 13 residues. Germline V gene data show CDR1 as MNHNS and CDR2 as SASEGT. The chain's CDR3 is CASRTAGGHEQYF. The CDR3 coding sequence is TGTGCCAGCAGGACTGCGGGAGGCCACGAGCAGTACTTC.

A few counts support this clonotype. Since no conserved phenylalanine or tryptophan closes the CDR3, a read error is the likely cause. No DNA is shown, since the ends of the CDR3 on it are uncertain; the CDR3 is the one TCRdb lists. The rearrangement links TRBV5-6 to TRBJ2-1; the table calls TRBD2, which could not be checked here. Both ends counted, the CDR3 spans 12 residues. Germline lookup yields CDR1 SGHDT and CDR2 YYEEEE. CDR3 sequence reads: CASSFRLGPRTL.

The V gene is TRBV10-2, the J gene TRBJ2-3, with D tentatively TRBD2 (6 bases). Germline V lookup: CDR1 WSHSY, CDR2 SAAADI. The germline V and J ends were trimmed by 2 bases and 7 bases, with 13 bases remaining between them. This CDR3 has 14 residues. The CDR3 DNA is TGCGCCAGCAGTGAGACTAGCCGGGGAAATACGCAGTATTTT. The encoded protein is CASSETSRGNTQYF.

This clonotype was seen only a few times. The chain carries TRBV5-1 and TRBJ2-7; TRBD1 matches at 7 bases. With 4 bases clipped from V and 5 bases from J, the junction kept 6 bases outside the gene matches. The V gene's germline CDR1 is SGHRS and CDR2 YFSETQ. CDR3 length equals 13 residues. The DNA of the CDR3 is TGCGCCAGCAGCCCAGGGACAGTCCACGAGCAGTACTTC. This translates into CASSPGTVHEQYF.

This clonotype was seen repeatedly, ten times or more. In DNA form, the CDR3 reads TGTGCCAGCAGCTTAGAACAGGCCAAAAACATTCAGTACTTC. It yields the protein CASSLEQAKNIQYF. The chain employs TRBV11-3 and TRBJ2-4; D gene ambiguous. The CDR3 covers 14 residues. Germline-derived CDR1 and CDR2 are SGHNT and YENEEA. Trimming took off 0 bases at V and 1 base at J, with 4 bases between the two ends. Full variable domain (remainder filled in from reference TRBV11-3 and TRBJ2-4): EAGVVQSPRYKIIEKKQPVAFWCNPISGHNTLYWYLQNLGQGPELLIRYENEEAVDDSQLPKDRFSAERLKGVDSTLKIQPAELGDSAVYLCASSLEQAKNIQYFGAGTRLSVL.

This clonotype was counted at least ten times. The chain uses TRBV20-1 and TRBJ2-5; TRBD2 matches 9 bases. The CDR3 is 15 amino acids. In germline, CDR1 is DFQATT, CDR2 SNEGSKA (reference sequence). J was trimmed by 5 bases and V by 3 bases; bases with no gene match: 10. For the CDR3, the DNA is TGCAGTGCTAGCCGCCTAGCGGGATATTGGGAGACCCAGTACTTC. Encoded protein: CSASRLAGYWETQYF.

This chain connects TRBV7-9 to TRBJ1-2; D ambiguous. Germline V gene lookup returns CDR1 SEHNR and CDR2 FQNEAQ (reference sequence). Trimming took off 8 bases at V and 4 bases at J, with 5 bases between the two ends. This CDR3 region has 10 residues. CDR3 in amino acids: CASGTYGYTF. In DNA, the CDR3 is TGTGCCAGCGGCACCTATGGCTACACCTTC.

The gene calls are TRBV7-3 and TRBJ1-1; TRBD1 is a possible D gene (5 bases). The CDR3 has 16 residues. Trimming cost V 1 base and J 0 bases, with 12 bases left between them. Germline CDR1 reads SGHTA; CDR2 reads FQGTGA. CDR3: CASSLNPRGMNTEAFF. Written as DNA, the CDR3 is TGTGCCAGCAGCTTAAACCCTCGGGGGATGAACACTGAAGCTTTCTTT. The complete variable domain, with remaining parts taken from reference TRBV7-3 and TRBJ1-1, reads GAGVSQTPSNKVTEKGKYVELRCDPISGHTALYWYRQSLGQGPEFLIYFQGTGAADDSGLPNDRFFAVRPEGSVSTLKIQRTERGDSAVYLCASSLNPRGMNTEAFFGQGTRLTVV.

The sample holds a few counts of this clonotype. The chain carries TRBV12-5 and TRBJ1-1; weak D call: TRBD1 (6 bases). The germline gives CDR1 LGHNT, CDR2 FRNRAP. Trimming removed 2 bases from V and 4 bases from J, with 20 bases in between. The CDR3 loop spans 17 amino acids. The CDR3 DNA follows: TGTGCTAGTGGTTTGCCTAGCCCACAGGGTTGGCGCACTGAAGCTTTCTTT. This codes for CASGLPSPQGWRTEAFF.

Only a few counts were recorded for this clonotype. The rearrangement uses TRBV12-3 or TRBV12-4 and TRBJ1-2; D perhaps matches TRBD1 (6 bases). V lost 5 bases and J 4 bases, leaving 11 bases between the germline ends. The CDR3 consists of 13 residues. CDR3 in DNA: TGTGCCAGCAGTCACCGGGACACCTATGGCTACACCTTC. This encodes CASSHRDTYGYTF.

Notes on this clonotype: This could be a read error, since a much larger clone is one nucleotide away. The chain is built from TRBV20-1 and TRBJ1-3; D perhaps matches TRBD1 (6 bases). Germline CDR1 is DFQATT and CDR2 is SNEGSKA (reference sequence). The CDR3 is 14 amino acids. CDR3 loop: CSARQDHSGNTMYF. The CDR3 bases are TGCAGTGCCAGACAGGACCACTCTGGAAACACCATGTATTTT.

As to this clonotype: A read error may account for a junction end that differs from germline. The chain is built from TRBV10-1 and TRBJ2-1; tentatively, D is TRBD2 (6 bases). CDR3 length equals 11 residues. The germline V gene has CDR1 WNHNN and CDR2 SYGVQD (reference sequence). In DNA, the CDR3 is TGCGCCAGCAGCCACGGGGGTGAGCCGTTCTTC. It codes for CASSHGGEPFF.

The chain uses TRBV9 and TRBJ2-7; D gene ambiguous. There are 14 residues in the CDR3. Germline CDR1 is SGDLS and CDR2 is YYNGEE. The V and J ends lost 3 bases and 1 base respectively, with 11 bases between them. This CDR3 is CASSDERRSYEQYF. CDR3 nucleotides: TGTGCCAGCAGCGACGAGAGGCGATCCTACGAGCAGTACTTC. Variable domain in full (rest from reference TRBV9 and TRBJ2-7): DSGVTQTPKHLITATGQRVTLRCSPRSGDLSVYWYQQSLDQGLQFLIQYYNGEERAKGNILERFSAQQFPDLHSELNLSSLELGDSALYFCASSDERRSYEQYFGPGTRLTVT.

CDR3 in DNA: TGCGCCAGCAGCCGACTAGCGGGAGGCCAACCTGACAATGAGCAGTTCTTC. Its protein is CASSRLAGGQPDNEQFF. The V gene is TRBV5-1, the J gene TRBJ2-1; 13 bases align to TRBD2. The CDR3 spans 17 residues. Germline V lookup: CDR1 SGHRS, CDR2 YFSETQ. The ends lost 4 bases at V and 5 bases at J; junction bases unmatched: 9.

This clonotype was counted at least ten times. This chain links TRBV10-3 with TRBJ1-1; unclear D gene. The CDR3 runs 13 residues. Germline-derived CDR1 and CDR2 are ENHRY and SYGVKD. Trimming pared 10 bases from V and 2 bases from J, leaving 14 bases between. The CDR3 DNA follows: TGTGCCAGCAGCCAGATGCTTAACACTGAAGCTTTCTTT. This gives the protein CASSQMLNTEAFF.

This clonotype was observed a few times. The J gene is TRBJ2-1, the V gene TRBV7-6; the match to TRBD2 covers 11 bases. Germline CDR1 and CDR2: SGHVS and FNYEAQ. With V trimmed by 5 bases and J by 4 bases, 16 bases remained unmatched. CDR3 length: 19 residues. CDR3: CASSELAGVASEAYNEQFF. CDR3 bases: TGTGCCAGCAGCGAACTAGCGGGAGTCGCTTCCGAGGCGTACAATGAGCAGTTCTTC.

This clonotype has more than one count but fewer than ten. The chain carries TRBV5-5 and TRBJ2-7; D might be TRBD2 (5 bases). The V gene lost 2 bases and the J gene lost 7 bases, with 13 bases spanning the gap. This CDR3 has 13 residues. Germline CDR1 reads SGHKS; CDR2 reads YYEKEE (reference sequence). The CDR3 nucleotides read TGTGCCAGCAGCTTTCGAGGGCTGGAGGAGCAGTACTTC. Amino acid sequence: CASSFRGLEEQYF.

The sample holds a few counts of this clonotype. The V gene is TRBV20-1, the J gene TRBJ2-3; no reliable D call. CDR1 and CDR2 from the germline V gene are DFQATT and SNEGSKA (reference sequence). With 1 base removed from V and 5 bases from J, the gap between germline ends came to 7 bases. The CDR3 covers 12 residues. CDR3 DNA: TGCAGTGCTAGAGGGTACTTAGATACGCAGTATTTT. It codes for CSARGYLDTQYF.

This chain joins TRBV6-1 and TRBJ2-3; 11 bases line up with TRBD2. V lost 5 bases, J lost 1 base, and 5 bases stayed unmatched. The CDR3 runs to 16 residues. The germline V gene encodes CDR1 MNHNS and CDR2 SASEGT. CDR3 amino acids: CASSRVAGGGTDTQYF. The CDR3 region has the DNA TGTGCCAGCAGTCGCGTAGCGGGAGGGGGCACAGATACGCAGTATTTT.

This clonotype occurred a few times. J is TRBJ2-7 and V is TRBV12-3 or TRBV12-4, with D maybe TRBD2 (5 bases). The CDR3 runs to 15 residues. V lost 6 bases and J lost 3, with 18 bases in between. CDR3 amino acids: CASSRGRMVLYEQYF. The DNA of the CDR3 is TGTGCCAGCAGCCGAGGGCGGATGGTCCTCTACGAGCAGTACTTC.

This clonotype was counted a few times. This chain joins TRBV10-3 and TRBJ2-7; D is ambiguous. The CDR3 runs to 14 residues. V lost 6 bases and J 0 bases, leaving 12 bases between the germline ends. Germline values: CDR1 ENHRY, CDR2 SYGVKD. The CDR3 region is CAIRRTASSYEQYF. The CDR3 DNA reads TGTGCCATCAGAAGGACCGCGAGCTCCTACGAGCAGTACTTC.